Given below is one T cell receptor beta chain in context. Its target is not known. V lost 4 bases, J lost 0 bases, and 9 bases stayed unmatched. CDR3 length: 17 amino acids. The germline gives CDR1 SGHTS, CDR2 YDEGEE. The sample is drawn from a study of T cell responses to AZD1222 COVID-19 vaccine. Study-level results: Spike as a whole was targeted by vaccine-associated CD4 TCRs, dominant at 160-218 and 743-854. The donors showed a predominance of white British ancestry and of females, with possible underestimation of clonal diversity. The study reported that nearly half of spike-specific TCRs target unmutated variant regions. Spike-specific TCR repertoires showed rising breadth and depth after two AZD1222 doses.

Using immunoSEQ multiplex PCR, the repertoire was profiled, and TCRdb retains in-frame clones only, with some absent. This table has approximately 130,000 clones, 85% to 90% appearing once. The sample here was peripheral blood, taken on day 0 of MenACWY control vaccination. V usage is TRBV5-8 and J usage is TRBJ1-5, with TRBD1 matching 8 bases. The TCR originated in an adult in good health. The CDR3 sequence is CASSTGQGQVSNQPQHF. The CDR3 coding sequence is TGTGCCAGCAGCACCGGACAGGGTCAGGTTAGCAATCAGCCCCAGCATTTT.